This TCR beta chain was recorded in a study of T cell responses to AZD1222 COVID-19 vaccine. A word on this clone: The antigen remains undetermined.

Clones were sequenced by immunoSEQ multiplex PCR, and TCRdb holds only the in-frame ones, with some missing. The sample includes roughly 72,000 clones, 85% of them seen just once. Study-level results: Breadth and depth of Spike-specific TCRs rose after two AZD1222 doses. Reportedly, close to half of spike-specific TCRs are directed against unmutated variant regions. Across spike, vaccine-associated CD4 TCRs were found, dominant at 160-218 and 743-854.

Germline V gives CDR1 MNHEY, CDR2 SMNVEV (reference sequence). V was shortened by 6 bases and J by 6 bases, with 11 bases between the two germline ends. CDR3 length: 13 amino acids. The genes are TRBV27 and TRBJ2-2; no firm D call. Sequenced material: peripheral blood, taken on day 0 of AZD1222 vaccination. This TCR was sampled from an adult in good health. The CDR3 DNA reads TGTGCCAGCAGGAAATTAGGGTCCGGGGAGCTGTTTTTT. This codes for CASRKLGSGELFF.